This T cell receptor (beta chain) originates from a study of shared clonotypes between healthy human individuals (dated by TCRdb to the early 2020s). Looking at the study overall: A few men and a couple of women, aged 18 to 49 years, made up the cohort. For each donor, three plates each were used for CD4 naive and CD4 memory, two plates were used for CD8 naive, and one plate was used for CD8 memory. To estimate repertoire size and how much clonotype sharing occurs between individuals, the study deeply sequenced the blood TCR repertoires of several healthy adults. To increase sequencing depth and limit assay-specific biases, different laboratories used diverse techniques to prepare libraries and sequence TCR repertoires. Between about 0.94 and 8.9 billion PBMCs per donor were obtained by leukapheresis. Overall results and qualifications from the work: Higher generation probabilities were observed for clonotypes shared by all four sorted-subset donors than for non-shared clonotypes. Sampling was restricted to blood, and TCR repertoires in tissues likely differ from the TCR repertoires found in blood. The small number of donors limited the genetic and exposure-history diversity represented. Pairwise subsampling indicated that sequencing depth was expected to affect the degree of clonotype sharing among donors. Estimated clonotype richness was generally larger for naive than for memory subsets. Rarefaction of sorted-subset datasets indicated incomplete sequencing despite the large sequencing depth. When a handful of donors were compared, the shared fraction of clonotypes was around 5.1% for naive CD4, roughly 3.3% for naive CD8, roughly 2.5% for memory CD4, and around 0.37% for memory CD8.

The donors were healthy, HIV-negative adults who had no recently reported acute infections or vaccinations. Every donor was a Caucasian adult residing in Nashville, Tennessee, USA. CD4+ T cells were enriched through magnetic negative selection, after which naive cells were positively selected on CD45RA and the remaining negative fraction served as the memory subset. Blood was collected by leukapheresis, and PBMCs were isolated by Ficoll-Histopaque density gradient centrifugation and then cryopreserved in liquid nitrogen vapor phase. Analytical flow cytometry was used to check the purity and quantity of every magnetically sorted T cell population. Genomic DNA was isolated from every sorted fraction and measured by UV absorbance on a Nanodrop 2000c. There are a few counts of this clone. Its specific antigen is unknown. It has no much larger one-base neighbor in the sample; base qualities were not kept.

The CDR3 covers 15 residues, taking in both the cysteine and the phenylalanine. Only the CDR3 DNA stays, 45 bases, in frame from base 1. Trimming removed 4 bases from V and 9 bases from J, leaving 16 bases between the germline ends. The germline V gene (reference sequence) supplies CDR1 LNHDA and CDR2 SQIVND. Using the deep immunoSEQ assay, multiplex PCR amplified TCR CDR3 regions from genomic DNA. Extracted genomic DNA from each cell subset was spread evenly across all wells of several immunoSEQ 96-well plates, with each plate serving as a replicate. Each replicate PCR for sorted subsets received 150 to 250 ng genomic DNA, equal to roughly 30,000 T cell genomes. Purified libraries were quantified with a Qubit 3.0 fluorometer, sized on a Bioanalyzer 2100, and re-quantified with the KAPA Library Quantification kit. Every immunoSEQ 96-well plate was sequenced on a dedicated single-read 150-cycle Illumina NextSeq 550 flow cell. In the paper's pipeline: Because only junctional sequences without quality scores were contained in the immunoSEQ output, filtering matching that applied to full-length reads could not be performed. To assign V/J genes and CDR3, sequences were annotated against IMGT germline references using PyIR, a Python wrapper for IgBLAST v1.9. Reads with weak V/J assignments (E-value above 1e-6), missing CDR3, stop codons, out-of-frame junctions, or ambiguous translated residues were removed. A V3J clonotype was defined by an identical inferred V gene, J gene, and CDR3 amino acid sequence. Percentage overlap between repertoires was calculated by dividing the number of shared unique clonotypes by the size of the smaller repertoire. RTK rarefaction, the Chao1 estimator, and Recon v2.1 estimates of unobserved clonotypes were used to assess repertoire richness. OLGA was used to compute generation probabilities for all TCRbeta clonotypes that the gDNA method yielded from a handful of donors. In TCRdb, the immuneACCESS table is reduced to in-frame sequences with V and J assigned. These tables do not hold every clone; where another copy was compared, an unresolved V gene accounts for under half, and the others remain unexplained. V, J and clone size are taken as reported in that table, and D and trimming were inferred from the DNA itself. The sample records roughly 2.4 million clones, 90% to 97% of which are singletons. Roughly 0.13% of the sample lies in the top ten.

This clonotype was sampled from a man between 18 and 29 years old in good health. The source material was naive CD4+ T cells sorted from blood. Read against the paper, the sample's cell subset or site label means: CD45RA+ positively selected. The rearranged chain carries TRBV19 and TRBJ1-6, with an unclear D gene assignment. The CDR3 protein sequence reads: CASSTSGVLGSPLHF. In nucleotide form, the sequence is TGTGCCAGTAGTACAAGTGGGGTTTTAGGTTCACCCCTCCACTTT. Supplemented by the reference TRBV19 and TRBJ1-6 proteins around the CDR3, the complete variable domain is DGGITQSPKYLFRKEGQNVTLSCEQNLNHDAMYWYRQDPGQGLRLIYYSQIVNDFQKGDIAEGYSVSREKKESFPLTVTSAQKNPTAFYLCASSTSGVLGSPLHFGNGTRLTVT.